This T cell receptor beta chain was profiled in a study of regulatory T cells in long-lasting Graves disease. Study-wide findings and caveats: Relative to new patients (around 1,000), persistent patients exhibited greater sharing of public clonotypes (around 2,700).

This clonotype was recorded at least ten times. Its target is not known. Germline V CDR1 and CDR2: MNHEY, SMNVEV (reference sequence). The CDR3 loop spans 14 amino acids. For TCR beta, libraries came from iRepertoire HTBI primers and Arm-PCR of CDR3 regions. Original analysis: Detected in the samples were 62 TRBV and more than 11 TRBJ segments. TCRdb reprocessed the multiplex PCR reads with MiXCR, giving one entry per CDR3 protein. TCRdb assigned the V and J calls; the authors' analysis was not used. This sample carries around 400,000 distinct CDR3 sequences, about 10% of them seen once, and the ten largest clones take approximately 17%. Stated time point: newly diagnosed GD, antithyroid drugs for less than 3 months. Researchers made the TCR library from RNA that was extracted from PBMCs. The same data also went into a second study, on T cells in Graves' hyperthyroidism and ophthalmopathy. That paper notes: Patients were aged 18 to 65, had disease duration under 2 months, and had newly diagnosed hyperthyroidism. Diagnoses used clinical symptoms, serum thyroxine and TRAb, thyroid ultrasound and orbital computed tomography.

The chain carries TRBV27 and TRBJ2-1; D could derive from TRBD1 or TRBD2 (6 bases each). The J call may be wrong; the DNA end is better matched by TRBJ2-5. Here the sequenced sample was peripheral blood mononuclear cells (PBMCs), taken at new diagnosis, from a patient treated with antithyroid drugs. This receptor was taken from a woman aged 18-30 years with Graves disease. The CDR3 protein is CASSLRFGGETQYF. The CDR3 bases are TGTGCCAGCAGTTTAAGGTTCGGGGGCGAGACCCAGTACTTC.